This record concerns one T cell receptor beta chain sequence. The data stem from a study of blood T cell repertoires in COVID-19. In the study overall: COVID-19 samples collected from the United States, Italy and Spain covered acute and convalescent phases. Sources were T cells, B-cell-depleted T cells, or PBMCs; the material itself was cDNA or gDNA.

The CDR3 is made up of 16 amino acids. The germline CDR1 and CDR2 sequences are MNHEY and SVGEGT. The V segment lost 4 bases and the J segment 3 bases; nucleotides outside the gene matches: 9. Per the authors' pipeline: For nucleated cells, counts were estimated from reference gene primer amplification. Assay used: immunoSEQ multiplex PCR; TCRdb lists only in-frame clones, some missing. V and J calls and clone size are given by that table; D and trimming were obtained from the DNA. The sample contains approximately 140,000 clones, about four fifths of which appear only once. The gene calls are TRBV6-2 or TRBV6-3 and TRBJ2-1, with TRBD2 matching over 7 bases. The TCR comes from a human donor in a cohort sampled during active COVID-19. Material for sequencing was peripheral blood. CDR3 DNA sequence: TGTGCCAGCAGTTCACACGCTAGCGGAGACTACAATGAGCAGTTCTTC. Protein sequence: CASSSHASGDYNEQFF.